The T cell receptor (beta chain) described here comes from a study of cytomegalovirus exposure and HLA in healthy donors. Study results and caveats: Later, an analysis showed that TCR beta chains associated with HLA were more clonally expanded than others that were equally common. Later on, an analysis found that several of the most significant clusters appeared to be linked to common viral pathogens, which included parvovirus B19.

This CDR3 has 14 residues. Germline V gene sequence: CDR1 SGHDN, CDR2 FVKESK. The V gene lost 3 bases and the J gene lost 0 bases, with 8 bases spanning the gap. This PCR relied on a set of 60 Vbeta primers and 13 Jbeta primers. The protocol was immunoSEQ multiplex PCR, while the TCRdb copy is restricted to in-frame clones and leaves out a portion. Here the sample table reports around 37,000 clones. Remarks on this clone: The antigen is unknown.

Sequenced material: PBMCs. The sequence was collected from a human donor in good health. This sequence joins TRBV14 and TRBJ1-2, with D uncertain. The CDR3 is CASSHDSTNYGYTF. The DNA of the CDR3 is TGTGCCAGCAGCCACGATAGTACTAACTATGGCTACACCTTC. The full variable domain, its missing parts supplied by reference TRBV14 and TRBJ1-2, is EAGVTQFPSHSVIEKGQTVTLRCDPISGHDNLYWYRRVMGKEIKFLLHFVKESKQDESGMPNNRFLAERTGGTYSTLKVQPAELEDSGVYFCASSHDSTNYGYTFGSGTRLTVV.